This TCR beta chain is drawn from a study of T cell responses to AZD1222 COVID-19 vaccine. Study as a whole: Both about-4-week and about-12-week second-dose recipients were combined.

A remark on this clone: No antigen is known for it.

Overall study results and limits: Recipients of AZD1222 seropositive at baseline numbered only 6 or 7. Clonal diversity may have been underestimated in mostly white British donors. Spike-specific TCR breadth rose after two AZD1222 doses, and depth rose as well.

Sequencing used immunoSEQ multiplex PCR; TCRdb keeps in-frame clones, though not all of them. Among approximately 85,000 clones listed, 80% to 90% were seen once. This CDR3 spans 12 amino acids. In germline, CDR1 is MNHEY, CDR2 SVGAGI. The V end was cut by 5 bases, the J end by 12 bases, with 16 bases between. The source is an adult in good health. V and J are TRBV6-5 and TRBJ1-1; D is possibly TRBD1 (5 bases). The specimen comprised peripheral blood, sampled on day 0 of AZD1222 vaccination. The CDR3 region is CASSPLSGLTFF. In DNA form, the CDR3 reads TGTGCCAGCAGTCCCTTGTCAGGGCTGACTTTCTTT.